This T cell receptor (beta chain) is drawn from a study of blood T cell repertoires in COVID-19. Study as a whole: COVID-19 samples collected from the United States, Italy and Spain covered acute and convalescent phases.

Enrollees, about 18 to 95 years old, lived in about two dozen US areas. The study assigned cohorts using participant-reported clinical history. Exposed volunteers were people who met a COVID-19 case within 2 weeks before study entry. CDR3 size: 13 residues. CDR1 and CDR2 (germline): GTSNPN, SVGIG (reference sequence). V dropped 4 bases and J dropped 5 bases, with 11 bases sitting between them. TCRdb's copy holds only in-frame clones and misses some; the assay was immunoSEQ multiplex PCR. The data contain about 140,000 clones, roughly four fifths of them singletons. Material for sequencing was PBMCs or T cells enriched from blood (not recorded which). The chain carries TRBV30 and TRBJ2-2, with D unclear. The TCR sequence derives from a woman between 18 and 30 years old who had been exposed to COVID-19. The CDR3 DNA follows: TGTGCCTGGACCGGGTATAAAACCGGGGAGCTGTTTTTT. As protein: CAWTGYKTGELFF.